This T cell receptor (beta chain) was recorded in a study of response to subunit inactivated influenza vaccine. General study results and limits: It was suggested by the authors that few new T cells are recruited by each seasonal influenza vaccination.

Many counts were recorded for this clonotype. The antigen is not known. The germline V gene encodes CDR1 SQVTM and CDR2 ANQGSEA. V was clipped by 5 bases and J by 0 bases; unmatched bases: 8. The CDR3 length is 16 residues. TCRdb called the RT-PCR reads again in MiXCR, with one record for every CDR3 protein. There are 450,000 to 600,000 distinct CDR3 sequences in the sample; roughly 8.2% occur only once, and approximately 12% lies in the top ten. The clonotype originates from a man between 45 and 75 years old who received an inactivated influenza vaccine. The genes are TRBV29-1 and TRBJ1-5; 9 bases align to TRBD1. Sample: PBMCs from blood, taken around 25 months after vaccination. The CDR3 DNA is TGCAGCGTTTCCGGGACAGGGTCTTCTAGCAATCAGCCCCAGCATTTT. Translating it yields CSVSGTGSSSNQPQHF.